This T cell receptor (beta chain) appears in the sequencing data of a study of technical replicates of blood from a handful of donors. The CDR3 runs to 14 residues. V shed 4 bases, J shed 12 bases, and the junction held 13 bases outside the gene matches. Per germline, CDR1 MDHEN and CDR2 SYDVKM. Sequenced by immunoSEQ multiplex PCR; TCRdb stores in-frame clones only, minus some. The sample contains tens of thousands of clones, 95% to 97% of which appear only once. This chain connects TRBV28 to TRBJ2-3; the match to TRBD2 covers 7 bases. This TCR came from a human donor in good health. Sequenced input: T cells isolated from PBMCs. The CDR3 nucleotides are TGTGCCAGCAGTTCCCCGGGACTACCCGTTTCCCAGTATTTT. Its protein is CASSSPGLPVSQYF.